The subject of this entry is one TCR beta chain. The target antigen is unknown. Germline V gene lookup returns CDR1 MNHNS and CDR2 SASEGT. The CDR3 is made up of 17 amino acids. Deletions cut 3 bases from V and 7 bases from J, with 22 bases between. This record comes from a study of cytomegalovirus exposure and HLA in healthy donors. Study results and caveats: It was reportedly the case that the classifier diagnosed cytomegalovirus status with high specificity and sensitivity. Using a false discovery rate of 0.05, a later analysis showed that 15,000 to 20,000 TCR beta sequences were associated with HLA alleles.

PCR primers comprised 60 Vbeta and 13 Jbeta primers. Repertoires were generated with immunoSEQ multiplex PCR, while TCRdb's copy carries only in-frame clones and drops some. In the table there are 120,000 to 150,000 clones, over 70% of which are singletons. This clonotype was obtained from a man in his forties in good health and CMV-seropositive. The V gene is TRBV6-1, the J gene TRBJ1-5, with D perhaps TRBD1 (6 bases). The material sequenced was PBMCs. The chain's CDR3 is CASSEHLLTGSGQPQHF. The CDR3 region has the DNA TGTGCCAGCAGTGAGCACCTACTAACAGGGTCCGGGCAGCCCCAGCATTTT.